This T cell receptor (beta chain) comes out of a study of T-cell reconstitution after alpha-beta-depleted transplantation in children. Construction of the TCRbeta library involved unique molecular identifiers. MiXCR, applied by TCRdb to the PCR reads, yields one record per CDR3 protein. The sample shows around 440,000 distinct CDR3 sequences, 10% of them seen only once. This clonotype was detected a few times. Its antigen remains unidentified. CDR3 length equals 15 residues. Germline-derived CDR1 and CDR2 are DFQATT and SNEGSKA (reference sequence). Trimming left V 0 bases short and J 2 bases short, with 11 bases between. Study-wide results and caveats: Several hundred expanded graft clones reportedly gave rise to the alpha-beta T cells present about two months after transplant. T cells produced anew were the main source of T-cell counts and diversity one year after transplant. Several patients had high TCRbeta diversity at day 60; it came from surviving recipient T cells and thymic progenitors.

Sample: PBMCs, taken before TCRalphabeta/CD19-depleted stem cell transplant. This TCR derives from a child aged 2 to 10 with inherited bone marrow failure, due to receive a stem cell transplant. The J gene is TRBJ2-1, the V gene TRBV20-1, with a possible D match to TRBD2 (5 bases). The CDR3, as DNA: TGCAGTGCTAGAGATCTTTCACTAGCCTACAATGAGCAGTTCTTC. Its protein is CSARDLSLAYNEQFF.